This T cell receptor beta chain was identified in a study of Japanese encephalitis immunity and Zika vaccine responses. CDR3 length: 15 amino acids. V lost 6 bases, J lost 6 bases, and 20 bases lay in between. Germline lookup yields CDR1 MNHNS and CDR2 SASEGT. Study observations and caveats: ZIKV peptide pools elicited very weak CD8 T cell responses in few donors.

TCRdb re-derived calls from the 5' RACE reads in MiXCR, one entry per CDR3 protein. The sample lists about 1,600 distinct CDR3 sequences, 6.4% occurring once. PBMCs were CFSE-labeled and cultured for more than 5 days with peptide pools at approximately 1 ug/mL each. Unfixed live CD56-CD19-CD16-CD3+CD4+ CFSE-low cells were sorted as proliferating CD4 T cells. Donors were healthy adults seronegative for ZIKV, JEV, YFV, DENV, WNV. This clonotype originated in an adult woman who received an inactivated Zika virus vaccine. The gene calls are TRBV6-1 and TRBJ1-1, with a tentative D call TRBD1 (6 bases). The sample in question was antigen-activated CD4+ T cells from blood, cultured, obtained during a Zika inactivated vaccine study. DNA for the CDR3: TGTGCCAGCAGAATAACTCAGGGGCCTCAGGCTGAAGCTTTCTTT. Translating it yields CASRITQGPQAEAFF.